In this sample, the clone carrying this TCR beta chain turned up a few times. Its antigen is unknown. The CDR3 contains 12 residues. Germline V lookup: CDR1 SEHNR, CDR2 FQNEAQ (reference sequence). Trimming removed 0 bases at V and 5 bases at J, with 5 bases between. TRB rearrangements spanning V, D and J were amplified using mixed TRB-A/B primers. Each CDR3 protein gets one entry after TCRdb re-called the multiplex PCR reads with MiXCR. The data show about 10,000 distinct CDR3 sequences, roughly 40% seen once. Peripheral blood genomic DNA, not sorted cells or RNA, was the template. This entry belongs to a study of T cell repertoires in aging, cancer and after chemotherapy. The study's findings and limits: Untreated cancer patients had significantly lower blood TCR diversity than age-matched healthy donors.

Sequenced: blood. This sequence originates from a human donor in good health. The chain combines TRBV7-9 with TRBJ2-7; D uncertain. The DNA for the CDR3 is TGTGCCAGCAGCTTAGCCGGAGACGAGCAGTACTTC. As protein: CASSLAGDEQYF.